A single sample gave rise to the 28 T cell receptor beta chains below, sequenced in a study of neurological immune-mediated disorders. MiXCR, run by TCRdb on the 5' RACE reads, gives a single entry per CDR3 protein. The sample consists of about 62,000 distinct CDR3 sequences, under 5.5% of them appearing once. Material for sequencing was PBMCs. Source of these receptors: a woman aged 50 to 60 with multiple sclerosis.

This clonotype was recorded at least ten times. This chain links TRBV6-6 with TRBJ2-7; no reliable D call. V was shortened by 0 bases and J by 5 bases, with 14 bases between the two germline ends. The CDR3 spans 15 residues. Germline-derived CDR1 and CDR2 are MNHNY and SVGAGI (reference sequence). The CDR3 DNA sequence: TGTGCCAGCAGTTACTCACATGGGATGTTCCACGAGCAGTACTTC. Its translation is CASSYSHGMFHEQYF.

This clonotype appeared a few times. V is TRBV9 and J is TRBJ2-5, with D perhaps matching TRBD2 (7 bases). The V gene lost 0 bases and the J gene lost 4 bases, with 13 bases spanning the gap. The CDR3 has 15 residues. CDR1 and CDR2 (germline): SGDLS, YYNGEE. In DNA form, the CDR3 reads TGTGCCAGCAGCGTAGGAGGAGGGGGGGGAGAGACCCAGTACTTC. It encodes CASSVGGGGGETQYF.

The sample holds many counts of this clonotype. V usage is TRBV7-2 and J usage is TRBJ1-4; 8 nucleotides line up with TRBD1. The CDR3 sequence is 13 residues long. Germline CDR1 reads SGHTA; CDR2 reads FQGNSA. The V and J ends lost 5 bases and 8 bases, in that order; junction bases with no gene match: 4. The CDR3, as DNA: TGTGCCAGCAGCCAAGGACAGGGCGAAAAACTGTTTTTT. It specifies CASSQGQGEKLFF.

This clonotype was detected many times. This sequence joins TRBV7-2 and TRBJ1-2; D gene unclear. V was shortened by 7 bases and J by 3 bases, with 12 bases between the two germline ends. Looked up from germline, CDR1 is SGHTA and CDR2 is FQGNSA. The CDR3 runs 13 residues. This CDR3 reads CASTVSVYYGYTF. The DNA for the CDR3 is TGTGCCAGCACCGTCAGCGTTTACTATGGCTACACCTTC.

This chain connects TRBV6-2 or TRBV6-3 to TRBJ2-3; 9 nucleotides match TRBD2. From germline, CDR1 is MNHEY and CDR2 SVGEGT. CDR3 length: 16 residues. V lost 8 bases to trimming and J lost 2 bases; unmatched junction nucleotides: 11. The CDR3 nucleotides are TGTGCCAGCCCGCGGAGGGCGGGGGGGAACACAGATACGCAGTATTTT. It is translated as CASPRRAGGNTDTQYF.

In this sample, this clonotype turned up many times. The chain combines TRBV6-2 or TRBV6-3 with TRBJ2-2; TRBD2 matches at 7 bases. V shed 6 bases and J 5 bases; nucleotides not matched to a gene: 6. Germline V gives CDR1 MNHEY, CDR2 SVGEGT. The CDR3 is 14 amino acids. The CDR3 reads CASRASGRTGELFF. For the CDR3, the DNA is TGTGCCAGCAGGGCTAGCGGAAGAACCGGGGAGCTGTTTTTT.

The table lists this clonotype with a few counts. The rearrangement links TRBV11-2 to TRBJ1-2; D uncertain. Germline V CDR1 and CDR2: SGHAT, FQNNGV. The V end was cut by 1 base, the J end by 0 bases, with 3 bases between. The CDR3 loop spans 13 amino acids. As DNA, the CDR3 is TGTGCCAGCAGCTTAGGGGCTAACTATGGCTACACCTTC. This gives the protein CASSLGANYGYTF.

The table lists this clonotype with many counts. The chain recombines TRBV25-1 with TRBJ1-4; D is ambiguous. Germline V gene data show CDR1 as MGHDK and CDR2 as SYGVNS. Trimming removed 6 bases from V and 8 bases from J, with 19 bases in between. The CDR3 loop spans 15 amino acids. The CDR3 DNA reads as TGTGCCAGCAGGGGTTCGGGCTACTCCCGGGAAAAACTGTTTTTT. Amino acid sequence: CASRGSGYSREKLFF.

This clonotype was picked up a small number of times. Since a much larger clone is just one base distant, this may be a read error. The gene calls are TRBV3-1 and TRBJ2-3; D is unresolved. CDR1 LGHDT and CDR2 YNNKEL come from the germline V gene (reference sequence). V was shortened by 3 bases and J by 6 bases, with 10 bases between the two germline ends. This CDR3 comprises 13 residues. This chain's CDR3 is CASSQKRVDTQYF. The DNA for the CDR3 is TGTGCCAGCAGCCAGAAAAGGGTCGATACGCAGTATTTT.

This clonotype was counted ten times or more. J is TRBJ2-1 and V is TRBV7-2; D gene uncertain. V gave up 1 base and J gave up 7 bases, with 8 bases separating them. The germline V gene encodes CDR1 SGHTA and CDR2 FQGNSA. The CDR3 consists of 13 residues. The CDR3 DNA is TGTGCCAGCAGCTTAGAGAGAAGGAATGAGCAGTTCTTC. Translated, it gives CASSLERRNEQFF.

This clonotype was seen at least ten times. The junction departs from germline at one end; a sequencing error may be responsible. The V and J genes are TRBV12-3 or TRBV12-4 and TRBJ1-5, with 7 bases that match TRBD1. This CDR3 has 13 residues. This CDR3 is CASSLNGGQPQNF. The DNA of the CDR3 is TGTGCCAGCAGTTTAAACGGGGGACAGCCCCAGAATTTT.

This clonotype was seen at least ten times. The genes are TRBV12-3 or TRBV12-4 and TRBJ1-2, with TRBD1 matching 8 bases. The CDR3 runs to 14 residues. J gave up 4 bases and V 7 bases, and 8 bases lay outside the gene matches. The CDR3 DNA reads TGTGCCAGCAAACCGGGACAGGACCCCTATGGCTACACCTTC. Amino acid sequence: CASKPGQDPYGYTF.

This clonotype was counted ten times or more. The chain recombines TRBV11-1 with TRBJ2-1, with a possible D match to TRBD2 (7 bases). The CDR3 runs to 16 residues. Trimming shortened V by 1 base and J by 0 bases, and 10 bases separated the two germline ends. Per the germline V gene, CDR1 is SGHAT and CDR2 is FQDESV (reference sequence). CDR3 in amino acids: CASSLVGGLSYNEQFF. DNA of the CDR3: TGTGCCAGCAGCTTAGTCGGGGGGCTCTCCTACAATGAGCAGTTCTTC. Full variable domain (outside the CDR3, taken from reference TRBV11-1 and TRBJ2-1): EAEVAQSPRYKITEKSQAVAFWCDPISGHATLYWYRQILGQGPELLVQFQDESVVDDSQLPKDRFSAERLKGVDSTLKIQPAELGDSAMYLCASSLVGGLSYNEQFFGPGTRLTVL.

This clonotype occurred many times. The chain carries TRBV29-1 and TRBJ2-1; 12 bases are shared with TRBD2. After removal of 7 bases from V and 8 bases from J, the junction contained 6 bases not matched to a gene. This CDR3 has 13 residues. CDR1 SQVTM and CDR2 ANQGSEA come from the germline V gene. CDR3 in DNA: TGCAGCGGCGCGACTAGCGGGGGCGATGAGCAGTTCTTC. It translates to CSGATSGGDEQFF.

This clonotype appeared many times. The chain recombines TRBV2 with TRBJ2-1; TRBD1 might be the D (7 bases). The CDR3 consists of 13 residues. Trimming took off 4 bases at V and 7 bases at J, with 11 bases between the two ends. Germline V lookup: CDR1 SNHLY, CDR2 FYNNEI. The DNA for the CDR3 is TGTGCCAGCAGTGTGGCAGGGGGGAATGAGCAGTTCTTC. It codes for CASSVAGGNEQFF.

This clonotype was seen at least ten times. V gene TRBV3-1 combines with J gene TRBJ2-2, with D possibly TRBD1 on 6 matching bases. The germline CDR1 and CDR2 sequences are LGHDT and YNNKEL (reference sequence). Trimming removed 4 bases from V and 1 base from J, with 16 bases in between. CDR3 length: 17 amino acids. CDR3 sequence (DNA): TGTGCCAGCAGCCGTTTCATCGAGACAGGGAACACCGGGGAGCTGTTTTTT. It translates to CASSRFIETGNTGELFF.

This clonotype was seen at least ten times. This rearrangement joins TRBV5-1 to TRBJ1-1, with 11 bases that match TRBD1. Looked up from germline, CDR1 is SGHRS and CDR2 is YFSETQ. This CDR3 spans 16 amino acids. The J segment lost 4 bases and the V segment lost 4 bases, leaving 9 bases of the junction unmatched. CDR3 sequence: CASSKGTGGIGTEAFF. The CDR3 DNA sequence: TGCGCCAGCAGCAAAGGGACAGGGGGTATCGGCACTGAAGCTTTCTTT.

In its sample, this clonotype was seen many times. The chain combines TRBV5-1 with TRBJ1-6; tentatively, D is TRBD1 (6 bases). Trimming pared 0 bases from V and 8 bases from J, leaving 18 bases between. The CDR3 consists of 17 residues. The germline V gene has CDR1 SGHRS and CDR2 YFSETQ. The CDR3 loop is CASSLDPAGAGDSPLHF. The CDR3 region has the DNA TGCGCCAGCAGCTTGGATCCGGCAGGGGCCGGAGATTCACCCCTCCACTTT.

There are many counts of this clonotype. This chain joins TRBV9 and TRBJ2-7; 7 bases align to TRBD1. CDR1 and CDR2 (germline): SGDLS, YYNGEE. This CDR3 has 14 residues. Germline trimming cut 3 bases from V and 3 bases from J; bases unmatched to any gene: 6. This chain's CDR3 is CASSATGNSYEQYF. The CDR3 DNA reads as TGTGCCAGCAGCGCGACAGGGAATAGCTACGAGCAGTACTTC.

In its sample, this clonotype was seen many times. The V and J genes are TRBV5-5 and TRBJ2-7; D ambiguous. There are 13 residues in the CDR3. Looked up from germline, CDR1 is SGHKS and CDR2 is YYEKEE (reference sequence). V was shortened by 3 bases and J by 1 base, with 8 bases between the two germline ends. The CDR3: CASSWGVSYEQYV. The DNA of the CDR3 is TGTGCCAGCAGCTGGGGTGTGTCCTACGAGCAGTACGTC.

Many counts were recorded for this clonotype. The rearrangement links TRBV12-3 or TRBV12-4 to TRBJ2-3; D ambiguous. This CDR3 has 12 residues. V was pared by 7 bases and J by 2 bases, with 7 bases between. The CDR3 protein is CASTYLTDTQYF. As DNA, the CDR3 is TGTGCCAGCACCTACCTCACAGATACGCAGTATTTT.

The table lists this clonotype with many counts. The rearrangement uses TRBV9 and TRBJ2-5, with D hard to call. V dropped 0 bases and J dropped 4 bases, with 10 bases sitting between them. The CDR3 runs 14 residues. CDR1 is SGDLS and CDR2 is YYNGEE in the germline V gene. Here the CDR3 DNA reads TGTGCCAGCAGCGTAGGAAATGATCGAGAGACCCAGTACTTC. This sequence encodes CASSVGNDRETQYF. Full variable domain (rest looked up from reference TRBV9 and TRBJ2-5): DSGVTQTPKHLITATGQRVTLRCSPRSGDLSVYWYQQSLDQGLQFLIQYYNGEERAKGNILERFSAQQFPDLHSELNLSSLELGDSALYFCASSVGNDRETQYFGPGTRLLVL.

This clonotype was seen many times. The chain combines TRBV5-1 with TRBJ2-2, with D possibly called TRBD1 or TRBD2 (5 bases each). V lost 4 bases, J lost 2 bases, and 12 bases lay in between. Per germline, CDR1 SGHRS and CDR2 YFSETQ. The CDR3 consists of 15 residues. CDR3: CASSALGANTGELFF. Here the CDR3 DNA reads TGCGCCAGCAGCGCCCTCGGGGCTAACACCGGGGAGCTGTTTTTT.

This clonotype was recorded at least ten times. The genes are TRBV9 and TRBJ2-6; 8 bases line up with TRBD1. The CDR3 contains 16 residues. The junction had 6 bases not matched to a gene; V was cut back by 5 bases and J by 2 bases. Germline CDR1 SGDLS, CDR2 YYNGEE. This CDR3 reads CASRTDRGTGANVLTF. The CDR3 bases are TGTGCCAGCAGGACAGACAGGGGAACTGGGGCCAACGTCCTGACTTTC.

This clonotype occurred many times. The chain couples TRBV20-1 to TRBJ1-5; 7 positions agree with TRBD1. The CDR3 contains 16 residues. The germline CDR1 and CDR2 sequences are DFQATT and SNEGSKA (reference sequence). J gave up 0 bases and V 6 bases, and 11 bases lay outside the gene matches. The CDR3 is CSATMTGKDSNQPQHF. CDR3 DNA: TGCAGTGCCACCATGACAGGGAAAGATAGCAATCAGCCCCAGCATTTT.

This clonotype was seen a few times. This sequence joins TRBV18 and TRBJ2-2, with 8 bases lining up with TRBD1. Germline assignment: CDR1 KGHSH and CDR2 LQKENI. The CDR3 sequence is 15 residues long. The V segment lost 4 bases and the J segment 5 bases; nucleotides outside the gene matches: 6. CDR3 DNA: TGTGCCAGCTCACTTCGACAGGGGATGACCGGGGAGCTGTTTTTT. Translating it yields CASSLRQGMTGELFF.

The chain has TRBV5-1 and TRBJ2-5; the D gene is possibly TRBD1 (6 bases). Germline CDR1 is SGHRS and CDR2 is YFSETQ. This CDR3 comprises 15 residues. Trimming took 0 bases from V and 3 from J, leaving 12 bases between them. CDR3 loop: CASSLEGRGKETQYF. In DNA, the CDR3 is TGCGCCAGCAGCTTGGAAGGCAGGGGAAAAGAGACCCAGTACTTC.

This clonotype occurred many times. CDR3: CASSPLQGNTEAFF. DNA for the CDR3: TGCGCCAGCAGCCCTTTACAGGGTAACACTGAAGCTTTCTTT. The chain combines TRBV5-1 with TRBJ1-1, with D possibly matching TRBD1 (6 bases). The CDR3 has 14 residues. With 4 bases removed from V and 2 bases from J, the gap between germline ends came to 12 bases. Germline V gene data show CDR1 as SGHRS and CDR2 as YFSETQ.